These 13 T cell receptor beta chains were sequenced from one sample in a study of beta chain features in type 1 diabetes. Overall study findings and caveats: Across all four CD4+ subsets, people with type 1 diabetes showed modestly shorter TCRB CDR3s.

The entirety of the isolated RNA underwent reverse transcription, so expressed TCRB transcripts were sequenced. Sequenced by immunoSEQ multiplex PCR; TCRdb stores in-frame clones only, minus some. In the table there are roughly 150,000 clones, over 6% of which are singletons. For these receptors, no antigen is known. The sample consisted of central memory CD4+ T cells from blood. The receptors here all came from a man in his late teens or twenties with type 1 diabetes.

J is TRBJ2-2 and V is TRBV7-9, with 8 bases matching TRBD2. The V and J ends lost 6 bases and 3 bases, in that order; junction bases with no gene match: 9. The CDR3 consists of 16 residues. Germline CDR1 is SEHNR and CDR2 is FQNEAQ (reference sequence). The CDR3 is CASSPKPGGDTGELFF. For the CDR3, the DNA is TGTGCCAGCAGTCCCAAGCCGGGGGGGGACACCGGGGAGCTGTTTTTT.

The CDR3 region has the DNA TGTGCCAGCAGCTCGACAGGGTTTAACTATGGCTACACCTTC. It yields the protein CASSSTGFNYGYTF. This chain links TRBV9 with TRBJ1-2; 7 bases map to TRBD1. The J segment lost 1 base and the V segment lost 4 bases, leaving 4 bases of the junction unmatched. The CDR3 length is 14 residues. Germline CDR1 reads SGDLS; CDR2 reads YYNGEE.

V usage is TRBV29-1 and J usage is TRBJ2-5; 7 nucleotides match TRBD1. The junction had 15 bases not matched to a gene; V was cut back by 7 bases and J by 7 bases. Germline CDR1 is SQVTM and CDR2 is ANQGSEA. The CDR3 consists of 14 residues. CDR3 residues: CSGSTGNFVGTQYF. CDR3 nucleotides: TGCAGCGGGTCGACAGGGAATTTTGTAGGGACCCAGTACTTC. The full variable domain, rest sourced from reference TRBV29-1 and TRBJ2-5, is SAVISQKPSRDICQRGTSLTIQCQVDSQVTMMFWYRQQPGQSLTLIATANQGSEATYESGFVIDKFPISRPNLTFSTLTVSNMSPEDSSIYLCSGSTGNFVGTQYFGPGTRLLVL.

This clone was seen only a few times. The chain couples TRBV5-1 to TRBJ2-1, with 7 bases fitting TRBD2. The germline V gene has CDR1 SGHRS and CDR2 YFSETQ. J was trimmed by 8 bases and V by 5 bases; bases with no gene match: 10. The CDR3 runs 14 residues. The CDR3 loop is CASRAGPRDDEQFF. CDR3 DNA: TGCGCCAGCAGAGCGGGACCCAGGGACGATGAGCAGTTCTTC.

The sample holds one count of this clone. The rearrangement joins TRBV4-3 to TRBJ2-3; D gene unclear. The germline V and J ends were trimmed by 1 base and 4 bases, with 18 bases remaining between them. Germline CDR1 reads LGHNA; CDR2 reads YSLEER. CDR3 length: 17 amino acids. CDR3 coding DNA: TGCGCCAGCAGCCAAGTTCTCCCCGATAGCCCCCCAGATACGCAGTATTTT. Translating it yields CASSQVLPDSPPDTQYF.

The gene calls are TRBV27 and TRBJ2-3; TRBD2 is a possible D gene (7 bases). V was trimmed by 7 bases and J by 2 bases, leaving 16 bases between them. CDR1 and CDR2 (germline): MNHEY, SMNVEV (reference sequence). CDR3 size: 15 residues. The CDR3 sequence: CASTSGGLVTDTQYF. Here the CDR3 DNA reads TGTGCCAGCACCTCGGGGGGCTTGGTCACAGATACGCAGTATTTT.

The chain is built from TRBV4-1 and TRBJ1-2, with 10 positions matching TRBD1. Trimming removed 0 bases from V and 8 bases from J; junction bases left unmatched: 3. The CDR3 is 14 amino acids. Germline V gene sequence: CDR1 MGHRA, CDR2 YSYEKL. The CDR3 nucleotides read TGCGCCAGCAGCCAAGAGACAGGGGGCTACGGCTACACCTTC. Translated: CASSQETGGYGYTF.

This chain connects TRBV27 to TRBJ2-3, with TRBD2 as a possible D gene (6 bases). The CDR3 runs 14 residues. In germline, CDR1 is MNHEY, CDR2 SMNVEV (reference sequence). V dropped 6 bases and J dropped 3 bases, with 13 bases sitting between them. The CDR3 nucleotides read TGTGCCAGCAGCCTGGGGGGAATTACAGATACGCAGTATTTT. Protein product: CASSLGGITDTQYF.

The chain employs TRBV2 and TRBJ2-1, with D perhaps TRBD1 (5 bases). This CDR3 has 15 residues. The germline V and J ends were trimmed by 1 base and 4 bases, with 11 bases remaining between them. Germline V gene lookup returns CDR1 SNHLY and CDR2 FYNNEI. For the CDR3, the DNA is TGTGCCAGCAGTGAAGACGGACAACCTTACAATGAGCAGTTCTTC. It is translated as CASSEDGQPYNEQFF.

This chain joins TRBV2 and TRBJ1-5; 9 bases map to TRBD1. Losses at the gene ends were 9 bases for V and 7 bases for J; bases not matched to a gene: 10. Germline assignment: CDR1 SNHLY and CDR2 FYNNEI. The CDR3 is made up of 14 amino acids. CDR3 in DNA: TGTGCCAGGGACCTGGGACAGGGTATCCAGCCCCAGCATTTT. Amino acid sequence: CARDLGQGIQPQHF.

V gene TRBV7-9 combines with J gene TRBJ1-1; 8 bases fit TRBD1. The ends lost 2 bases at V and 4 bases at J; junction bases unmatched: 6. Looked up from germline, CDR1 is SEHNR and CDR2 is FQNEAQ (reference sequence). The CDR3 contains 15 residues. Here the CDR3 reads CASSLNPTGGTEAFF. The CDR3 nucleotides are TGTGCCAGCAGCTTAAATCCCACAGGGGGCACTGAAGCTTTCTTT. Filled out from reference TRBV7-9 and TRBJ1-1, the complete variable domain reads DTGVSQNPRHKITKRGQNVTFRCDPISEHNRLYWYRQTLGQGPEFLTYFQNEAQLEKSRLLSDRFSAERPKGSFSTLEIQRTEQGDSAMYLCASSLNPTGGTEAFFGQGTRLTVV.

This clone has a handful of counts. This rearrangement joins TRBV4-2 to TRBJ2-1; TRBD2 matches 7 bases. CDR3 length: 15 residues. V gave up 4 bases and J gave up 8 bases; unmatched junction bases: 11. Germline assignment: CDR1 LGHNA and CDR2 YNFKEQ. The CDR3 DNA sequence: TGTGCCAGCAGCCTTGGGAGGGCCCATGGCGATGAGCAGTTCTTC. Amino acid sequence: CASSLGRAHGDEQFF.

The J gene is TRBJ2-3, the V gene TRBV7-2; 11 positions match TRBD2. V shed 5 bases, J shed 2 bases, and the junction held 3 bases outside the gene matches. This CDR3 has 15 residues. Per germline, CDR1 SGHTA and CDR2 FQGNSA. The CDR3 DNA follows: TGTGCCAGCAGCCGACTAGCGGGGCCCACAGATACGCAGTATTTT. This sequence encodes CASSRLAGPTDTQYF.